This is a list of T cell receptor beta chains from one sample in a study of shared clonotypes between healthy human individuals. TCRdb keeps only in-frame clones here, not all; method: immunoSEQ multiplex PCR. The repertoire holds roughly 2.6 million clones, with around 94% as singletons. Sequencing was done on a sample of naive CD4+ T cells sorted from blood. These receptors all come from a man aged 18-30 years in good health. The CDR3 runs from the conserved cysteine through the conserved F or W. The D gene is left open where the match is weak. Clone size is shown for a subset of rows, as once, few, many or a class of expanded clone.

D gene | J gene | clone size | V gene | CDR3 DNA | CDR3 protein
NA | TRBJ1-1 | NA | TRBV5-1 | TGCGCCAGCAGCACGGATGGGGATACTGAAGCTTTCTTT | CASSTDGDTEAFF
NA | TRBJ2-3 | NA | TRBV5-1 | TGCGCCAGCAGACCCGGGGGCACAGATACGCAGTATTTT | CASRPGGTDTQYF
TRBD1 | TRBJ1-5 | NA | TRBV4-1 | TGCGCCAGCAGCCAATATATGGCAGGGGGTCAGCCCCAGCATTTT | CASSQYMAGGQPQHF
TRBD1 | TRBJ2-5 | NA | TRBV18 | TGTGCCAGCTCACCGACAGGGGGCAAGGAGACCCAGTACTTC | CASSPTGGKETQYF
NA | TRBJ2-5 | NA | TRBV11-2 | TGTGCCAGCAGCCCCCTCTCCAGAACCCAAGAGACCCAGTACTTC | CASSPLSRTQETQYF
NA | TRBJ2-2 | NA | TRBV19 | TGTGCCAGTAGTATTGGGCCAGACACCGGGGAGCTGTTTTTT | CASSIGPDTGELFF
NA | TRBJ1-2 | NA | TRBV7-8 | TGTGCCAGCAGCCCCGAGCTGGGGTATGGCTACACCTTC | CASSPELGYGYTF
NA | TRBJ1-1 | NA | TRBV6-5 | TGTGCCAGCAGTTTCAACGGACAGCTGAACACTGAAGCTTTCTTT | CASSFNGQLNTEAFF
NA | TRBJ1-1 | NA | TRBV9 | TGTGCCAGCAGCCCCTTGGGACGACAGCATTCCAACGAGGCTTTCTTT | CASSPLGRQHSNEAFF
NA | TRBJ1-3 | NA | TRBV5-6 | TGTGCCAGCAGCTTGGCCCCGGGTTCCGGAAACACCATATATTTT | CASSLAPGSGNTIYF
NA | TRBJ2-7 | NA | TRBV5-1 | TGCGCCAGCAGCCGAACCTCAAACATACCCTGGGCCGAGCAGTACTTC | CASSRTSNIPWAEQYF
NA | TRBJ2-7 | NA | TRBV2 | TGTGCCAGCGGAGCCTACGAGCAGTACTTC | CASGAYEQYF
NA | TRBJ1-4 | NA | TRBV5-1 | TGCGCCAGCAGTATCGCAACTAATGAAAAACTGTTTTTT | CASSIATNEKLFF
NA | TRBJ1-2 | NA | TRBV5-4 | TGTGCCAGCAGCTTGGATCCACGGTCCCTGGACAGTCGCTATGGCTACACCTTC | CASSLDPRSLDSRYGYTF
NA | TRBJ2-6 | NA | TRBV2 | TGTGCCAGCAGTGAAGAACAGCCTTTTATCTCTGGGGCCAACGTCCTGACTTTC | CASSEEQPFISGANVLTF
NA | TRBJ2-7 | NA | TRBV13 | TGTGCCAGCAGCTTAGGCCGTTTCGAGGGGGGTAACGAGCAGTACTTC | CASSLGRFEGGNEQYF
NA | TRBJ2-5 | NA | TRBV2 | TGTGCCAGCAGTCTTGGACTCCAACAAGAGACCCAGTACTTC | CASSLGLQQETQYF
NA | TRBJ1-6 | NA | TRBV6-6 | TGTGCCAGCAGTCACCGGGCCGGAGGAGATTCACCCCTCCACTTT | CASSHRAGGDSPLHF
TRBD1 | TRBJ2-5 | once | TRBV5-6 | TGTGCCAGCAGCCCCCCCCGTTTCCGGGACAGGGATCCGGAGACCCAGTACTTC | CASSPPRFRDRDPETQYF
NA | TRBJ1-5 | NA | TRBV6-6 | TGTGCCAGCAGTTCCGACAGAAGCAATCAGCCCCAGCATTTT | CASSSDRSNQPQHF
TRBD2 | TRBJ2-5 | NA | TRBV6-5 | TGTGCCAGCAGTTACGGACGAGGGGAGGGCGAGACCCAGTACTTC | CASSYGRGEGETQYF
NA | TRBJ2-6 | NA | TRBV19 | TGTGCCAGTCGGTCTGTATCTGGGGCCAACGTCCTGACTTTC | CASRSVSGANVLTF
NA | TRBJ1-1 | once | TRBV11-3 | TGTGCCAGCAGCTCGGTTAGTGGCACTGAAGCTTTCTTT | CASSSVSGTEAFF
TRBD1 | TRBJ2-1 | NA | TRBV27 | TGTGCCAGCAGTTTATCAGGGGGCCCCTACAATGAGCAGTTCTTC | CASSLSGGPYNEQFF
NA | TRBJ1-5 | NA | TRBV2 | TGTGCCAGCAGCCCTAAGGGCGGGTGGAATCAGCCCCAGCATTTT | CASSPKGGWNQPQHF
TRBD1 | TRBJ2-1 | NA | TRBV9 | TGTGCCAGCAGCGTGTCGGGACAGGGGTCCTACAATGAGCAGTTCTTC | CASSVSGQGSYNEQFF
TRBD2 | TRBJ2-5 | NA | TRBV30 | TGTGCCTGGAGTCGGGCTAGCGGGAGGGGAGAGACCCAGTACTTC | CAWSRASGRGETQYF
TRBD2 | TRBJ2-1 | NA | TRBV10-3 | TGTGCCATCAGTGCGGGGGGGAATGAGCAGTTCTTC | CAISAGGNEQFF
NA | TRBJ1-6 | NA | TRBV2 | TGTGCCAGCAGGGCTTATAATTCACCCCTCCACTTT | CASRAYNSPLHF
NA | TRBJ1-5 | NA | TRBV6-1 | TGTGCCAGCAGTCCCGGGCAGTTCAATCAGCCCCAGCATTTT | CASSPGQFNQPQHF
NA | TRBJ2-3 | NA | TRBV18 | TGTGCCAGCTCACCACCTTCGGCTGTCCCAGATACGCAGTATTTT | CASSPPSAVPDTQYF
NA | TRBJ1-6 | few | TRBV6-1 | TGTGCCAGCAGTGAAAGGGTCCCTTCACCCCTCCACTTT | CASSERVPSPLHF
TRBD1 | TRBJ2-6 | NA | TRBV6-1 | TGTGCCAGCAGTGGACAGGGCAAAGTTTCTGGGGCCAACGTCCTGACTTTC | CASSGQGKVSGANVLTF
NA | TRBJ1-1 | NA | TRBV27 | TGTGCCAGCAGTTTTCAGGGGAACACTGAAGCTTTCTTT | CASSFQGNTEAFF
NA | TRBJ2-5 | once | TRBV9 | TGTGCCAGCAGCGCCCGGACTTTGGGCGGGGAGACCCAGTACTTC | CASSARTLGGETQYF
NA | TRBJ1-6 | NA | TRBV7-2 | TGTGCCAGCAGAGTAGACCCCTCTGGGAAAATTTCACCCCTCCACTTT | CASRVDPSGKISPLHF
NA | TRBJ1-5 | NA | TRBV2 | TGTGCCAGCAGTGAAGTGTTGTGGGGGTATAGCAATCAGCCCCAGCATTTT | CASSEVLWGYSNQPQHF
TRBD2 | TRBJ2-7 | NA | TRBV7-2 | TGTGCCAGCAGCTTAAGTAGCGGGGAATACCACGAGCAGTACTTC | CASSLSSGEYHEQYF
NA | TRBJ2-3 | NA | TRBV21-1 | TGTGCCAGCACCCTTTGTGGAGATACGCAGTATTTT | CASTLCGDTQYF
NA | TRBJ1-5 | NA | TRBV19 | TGTGCCAGTAGTATAGTGGGGGGTTCGGGACAGCCCCAGCATTTT | CASSIVGGSGQPQHF
NA | TRBJ1-5 | NA | TRBV19 | TGTGCCAGTAGGACCTCCGGGACGGGCAATCAGCCCCAGCATTTT | CASRTSGTGNQPQHF
TRBD2 | TRBJ2-2 | NA | TRBV4-3 | TGCGCCAGCAGCCAAGCGGTTGGAGCGGGAAACACCGGGGAGCTGTTTTTT | CASSQAVGAGNTGELFF
TRBD1 | TRBJ2-7 | NA | TRBV18 | TGTGCCAGCTCACCTGATCTCGACAGGGTCTACGAGCAGTACTTC | CASSPDLDRVYEQYF
NA | TRBJ1-1 | NA | TRBV6-5 | TGTGCCAGCAGTCGCCAGGGTGAAGCTTTCTTT | CASSRQGEAFF
NA | TRBJ1-2 | once | TRBV5-1 | TGCGCCAGCAGCTTGGGGTACGGCTATGGCTACACCTTC | CASSLGYGYGYTF
NA | TRBJ2-6 | NA | TRBV11-2 | TGTGCCAGCAGCTTAGTTGGTCGGAGCACTGGGGCCAACGTCCTGACTTTC | CASSLVGRSTGANVLTF
TRBD1 | TRBJ1-2 | NA | TRBV7-2 | TGTGCCAGCAGCTGGACAGGGGCTAACTATGGCTACACCTTC | CASSWTGANYGYTF